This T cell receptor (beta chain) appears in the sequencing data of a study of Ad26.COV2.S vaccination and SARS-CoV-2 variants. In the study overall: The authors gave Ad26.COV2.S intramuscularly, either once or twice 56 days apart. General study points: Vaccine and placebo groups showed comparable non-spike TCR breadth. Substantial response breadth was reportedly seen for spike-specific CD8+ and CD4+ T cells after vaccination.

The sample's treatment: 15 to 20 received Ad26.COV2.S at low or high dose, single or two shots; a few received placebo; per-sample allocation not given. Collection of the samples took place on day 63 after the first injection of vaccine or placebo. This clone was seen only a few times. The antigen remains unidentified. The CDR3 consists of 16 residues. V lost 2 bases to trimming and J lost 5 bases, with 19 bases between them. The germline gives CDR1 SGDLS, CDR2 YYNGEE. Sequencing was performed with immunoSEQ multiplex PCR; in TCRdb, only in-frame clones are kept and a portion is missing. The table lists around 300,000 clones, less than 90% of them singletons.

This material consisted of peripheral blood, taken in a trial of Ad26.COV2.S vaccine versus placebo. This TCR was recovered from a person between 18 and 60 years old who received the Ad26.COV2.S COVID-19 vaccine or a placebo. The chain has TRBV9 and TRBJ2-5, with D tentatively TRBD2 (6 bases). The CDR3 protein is CASSVLSGTSGETQYF. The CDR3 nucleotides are TGTGCCAGCAGCGTTCTTAGCGGAACCTCGGGCGAGACCCAGTACTTC.